Detailed here is one T cell receptor beta chain. Its target is unknown. The second PCR ran about 6 to 11 cycles with a sample-barcoded 5' primer and J-beta primers. Per sample, CDR3-containing paired-end reads numbered at least 2.5 million. MiXCR, run by TCRdb on the 5' RACE reads, gives a single entry per CDR3 protein. The profile shows 540,000 or so distinct CDR3 sequences, 25% to 30% of them singletons. The data are from a study of blood T cells in healthy people across ages. Researchers isolated at least 6.5 million PBMCs per sample. Regarding the study as a whole: The percentage of naive T cells correlated strongly with TCR beta diversity.

The sample taken for sequencing was blood. The TCR sequence derives from a woman aged 65 to 85 in good health.

CDR3 bases: TGCGCCAGCAGCCAAGAAGACAGGGGGTCCGGGGAGCTGTTTTTT. It yields the protein CASSQEDRGSGELFF. V gene TRBV4-3 combines with J gene TRBJ2-2; 9 bases map to TRBD1. V trimming: 0 bases; J trimming: 6 bases; junction bases outside the gene matches: 2. There are 15 residues in the CDR3. Looked up from germline, CDR1 is LGHNA and CDR2 is YSLEER.